This section outlines one T cell receptor (beta chain) sequence together with its context. Data came from immunoSEQ multiplex PCR; TCRdb stores just in-frame clones and leaves some out. The sample shows about 55,000 clones, 80% to 90% of them seen only once. This entry belongs to a study of T cell changes during pregnancy in multiple sclerosis. The germline V gene encodes CDR1 SQVTM and CDR2 ANQGSEA. Trimming took 4 bases from V and 4 from J, leaving 8 bases between them. The CDR3 length is 11 residues. The specimen comprised CD4+ T cells from peripheral blood mononuclear cells, sampled in the first trimester of pregnancy. The TCR sequence derives from a female donor with multiple sclerosis, enrolled in a pregnancy study. The rearrangement joins TRBV29-1 to TRBJ2-7, with D perhaps matching TRBD2 (5 bases). The CDR3 is CSVGSGYEQYF. The CDR3 DNA is TGCAGCGTTGGATCGGGGTACGAGCAGTACTTC.